This T cell receptor (beta chain) was recovered during a study of identical twins. Trimming cost V 5 bases and J 9 bases, with 8 bases left between them. This CDR3 is 12 amino acids long. Germline CDR1 is SGHAT and CDR2 is FQNNGV. This clonotype was counted at least ten times. Each CDR3 protein gets one entry after TCRdb re-called the 5' RACE reads with MiXCR. The data contain some 690,000 distinct CDR3 sequences, around 20% of them singletons. These same records also appear under a second study, on T cells expressing NK-cell markers. That report adds: Sequencing covered eight donors, seven HCMV-seropositive and one seronegative. Dominant NKG2C+ clonotypes made up about 1.0-7.0% of CD8+ T cells in several donors. The study left the HCMV specificity of expanded NKG2C+ T cell clones unresolved.

Sequenced input: PBMCs. The origin of this receptor is a woman in her late teens or twenties in good health. This chain uses TRBV11-2 with TRBJ1-6; D not certain. Here the CDR3 reads CASSTDGSPLHF. The CDR3 DNA sequence: TGTGCCAGCAGCACAGACGGTTCACCCCTCCACTTT. Together with reference TRBV11-2 and TRBJ1-6, the CDR3 gives the full variable domain: EAGVAQSPRYKIIEKRQSVAFWCNPISGHATLYWYQQILGQGPKLLIQFQNNGVVDDSQLPKDRFSAERLKGVDSTLKIQPAKLEDSAVYLCASSTDGSPLHFGNGTRLTVT.